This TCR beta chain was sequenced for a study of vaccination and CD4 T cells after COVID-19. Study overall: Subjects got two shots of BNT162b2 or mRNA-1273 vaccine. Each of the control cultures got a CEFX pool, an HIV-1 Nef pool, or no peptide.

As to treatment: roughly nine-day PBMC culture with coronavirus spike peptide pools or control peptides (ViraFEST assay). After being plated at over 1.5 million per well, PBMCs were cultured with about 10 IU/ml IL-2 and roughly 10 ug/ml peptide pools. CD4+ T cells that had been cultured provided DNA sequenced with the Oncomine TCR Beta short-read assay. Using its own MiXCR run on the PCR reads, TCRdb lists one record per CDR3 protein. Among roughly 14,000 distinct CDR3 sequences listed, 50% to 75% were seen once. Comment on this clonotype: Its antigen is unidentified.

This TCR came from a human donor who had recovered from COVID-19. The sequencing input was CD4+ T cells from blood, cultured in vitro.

Written as DNA, the CDR3 is TGTGCCAGCAGCTTAGCGGGATGGGGTTACGAGCAGTACTTC. It encodes CASSLAGWGYEQYF. The gene calls are TRBV7-2 and TRBJ2-7; no definite D call. V lost 0 bases and J 4 bases, leaving 10 bases between the germline ends. There are 14 residues in the CDR3. Germline CDR1 SGHTA, CDR2 FQGNSA. The full variable domain, its missing parts supplied by reference TRBV7-2 and TRBJ2-7, is GAGVSQSPSNKVTEKGKDVELRCDPISGHTALYWYRQSLGQGLEFLIYFQGNSAPDKSGLPSDRFSAERTGGSVSTLTIQRTQQEDSAVYLCASSLAGWGYEQYFGPGTRLTVT.